This T cell receptor beta chain is from a study of T cell clonality in common variable immunodeficiency. Findings and limits, study-wide: Shared TCRbeta clones were fewer between CVID subjects than controls. In common variable immunodeficiency, TCR beta chains reportedly carried fewer deletions and N-nucleotide insertions.

Details on this clone: Its cognate antigen is unknown. The CDR3 end is not reached by the read, which stops 3 residues before it; the germline J gene fills it in.

The CDR3 length is 16 residues. CDR1 and CDR2 (germline): GTSNPN, SVGIG (reference sequence). Trimming took 6 bases from V and 3 from J, leaving 24 bases between them. Libraries were prepared by immunoSEQ multiplex PCR; TCRdb keeps only in-frame clonotypes and omits some of them. Singletons are absent from the sample, which has fewer than 40,000 clones. The receptor's source is a human donor with common variable immunodeficiency. The J gene is TRBJ2-7, the V gene TRBV30, with a weak D call TRBD1 (8 bases). Sequenced sample: peripheral blood mononuclear cells. The CDR3 loop is CACDRTGPSGLYEQYF. The sequenced CDR3 bases are TGTGCCTGCGACAGGACAGGGCCTAGCGGACTCTACGAG.